The clone carrying this TCR beta chain was recorded at least ten times. This CDR3 region has 14 residues. CDR1 is MNHEY, CDR2 SVGEGT, per germline. V was cut by 7 bases and J by 2 bases, with 14 bases left in between. Relying on iRepertoire HTBI primers and Arm-PCR of CDR3 regions, the team built TCR beta libraries. TCRdb reprocessed the multiplex PCR reads with MiXCR, giving one entry per CDR3 protein. The table records roughly 510,000 distinct CDR3 sequences, roughly 15% of them present only once. Time point described: newly diagnosed GD, antithyroid drugs for less than 3 months. From PBMCs, RNA was extracted and then used to make the TCR library. This sample was taken from a study of regulatory T cells in long-lasting Graves disease. In addition, the sample was reused for a study of T cells in Graves' hyperthyroidism and ophthalmopathy. Turning to that study: Among clonotypes expanded in thyroid above 0.001, most were also found in blood.

The gene calls are TRBV6-2 or TRBV6-3 and TRBJ2-5; TRBD2 is a possible D gene (6 bases). The material was peripheral blood mononuclear cells (PBMCs), obtained at new diagnosis, from a patient treated with antithyroid drugs. The TCR comes from a man between 18 and 29 years old with Graves disease. CDR3 amino acids: CASTPPGLQETQYF. CDR3 DNA: TGTGCCAGCACCCCTCCGGGACTTCAAGAGACCCAGTACTTC.